This TCR beta chain came from a study of shared clonotypes between healthy human individuals. Original handling: Owing to the provision of junction-only sequences devoid of quality scores by immunoSEQ, filtering differed. Measured with immunoSEQ multiplex PCR; TCRdb has only the in-frame clones, and not every one. For V, J and clone size, that table is used; D and trimming come from the DNA. The data contain around 2.5 million clones, under 95% of them singletons. Points on this clone: Its target is not known.

The V gene's germline CDR1 is MNHNS and CDR2 SASEGT. The CDR3 runs to 15 residues. Losses at the gene ends were 6 bases for V and 8 bases for J; bases not matched to a gene: 14. Study-level findings and limits: Sampling covered nothing but blood. Tissue TCR repertoires likely differ from those found in blood.

The rearrangement uses TRBV6-1 and TRBJ1-1; 8 bases line up with TRBD1. This TCR came from a man younger than 30 in good health. Some clones in this sample may be carry-over from other donors' samples. Specimen: naive CD4+ T cells from PBMCs. Subset reported: CD45RA+ positively selected. In DNA, the CDR3 is TGTGCCAGCAGATCTCCCGGACAGGGTCGTCTAGAAGCTTTCTTT. As protein: CASRSPGQGRLEAFF.